These T cell receptor beta chains were read from a single sample in a study of patients and donors after allogeneic stem cell transplantation. TCRdb recomputed calls from the RT-PCR reads with MiXCR, one row per CDR3 protein. The sample holds over 150,000 distinct CDR3 sequences, around two fifths seen once. Sequencing was carried out using blood, either unsorted or a sorted T cell fraction (not recorded which). These receptors all stem from a human donor who was either an allogeneic HSCT recipient or a stem cell or donor lymphocyte infusion donor (not recorded which). It is not recorded whose cells these are; they may come from a transplant donor. CDR3s include the opening cysteine and the closing phenylalanine or tryptophan. Each record gives: J gene, D gene, clone size, V gene, CDR3 DNA, CDR3 protein. D genes are given only for firm matches. Size values are once, few and many counts, or a class for expanded clones, and some rows have none.

TRBJ2-7,-,-,TRBV20-1,TGCAGTGCTAGAGCGGGGGATTACGAGCAGTACTTC,CSARAGDYEQYF
TRBJ2-4,-,few,TRBV29-1,TGCAGCGTTGACAGCAGGGGAGGGGAAAACATTCAGTACTTC,CSVDSRGGENIQYF
TRBJ2-7,TRBD2,-,TRBV20-1,TGCAGTGCCGTGGGGGGGTACGAGCAGTACTTC,CSAVGGYEQYF
TRBJ1-3,-,once,TRBV6-5,TGTGCCAGCAGTAGGGCACGGAGCTCTGGAAACACCATATATTTT,CASSRARSSGNTIYF
TRBJ2-7,TRBD1,few,TRBV15,TGTGCCACCAGCAGTGATCCGGGACAGGCCTACGAGCAGTACTTC,CATSSDPGQAYEQYF
TRBJ1-2,TRBD1,-,TRBV5-1,TGCGCCAGCAGCTTGTCCCTACAGGGGACCAATGGCTACACCTTC,CASSLSLQGTNGYTF
TRBJ1-1,-,many,TRBV4-3,TGCGCCAGCAGCCAAGATACGGCGAACACTGAAGCTTTCTTT,CASSQDTANTEAFF
TRBJ2-7,-,-,TRBV30,TGTGCCTGGAGTGATCAATACGAGCAGTACTTC,CAWSDQYEQYF
TRBJ1-2,-,-,TRBV25-1,TGTGCCAGCCGTCACGGGGCGAACTATGGCTACACCTTC,CASRHGANYGYTF
TRBJ2-1,TRBD2,few,TRBV7-2,TGTGCCAGCAGCTACCGGGGAGGGACCAATGAGCAGTTCTTC,CASSYRGGTNEQFF
TRBJ2-5,TRBD2,few,TRBV4-3,TGCGCCAGCAGCCAAGAACTAGCGGACCAAGAGACCCAGTACTTC,CASSQELADQETQYF
TRBJ1-1,-,few,TRBV7-9,TGTGCCAGCAGCCCGTCCCTAGGGGTCTTTATGAACACTGAAGCTTTCTTT,CASSPSLGVFMNTEAFF
TRBJ1-4,-,-,TRBV4-2,TGTGCCAGCAGCCAGTTAAGTGAAAAACTGTTTTTT,CASSQLSEKLFF
TRBJ1-3,-,-,TRBV23-1,TGCGCCAGCAGTCGGGCAGGGTACGGAAACACCATATATTTT,CASSRAGYGNTIYF
TRBJ2-1,TRBD2,-,TRBV12-3/TRBV12-4,TGTGCCAGCAGCGTAACTAGCGGCTCCTACAATGAGCAGTTCTTC,CASSVTSGSYNEQFF
TRBJ2-5,-,few,TRBV5-1,TGCGCCAGCAGCTTCGAGTGGGCGGAAGAGACCCAGTACTTC,CASSFEWAEETQYF
TRBJ2-7,-,-,TRBV29-1,TGCAGCGTTGTAGGACCCTACGAGCAGTACTTC,CSVVGPYEQYF
TRBJ1-1,-,-,TRBV7-9,TGTGCCAGCAGCTTAGCGCAGGACACTGAAGCTTTCTTT,CASSLAQDTEAFF
TRBJ2-1,-,few,TRBV12-3/TRBV12-4,TGTGCCAGCAGTTTAGCTCACTTAGGCGGAGGTGAGCAGTTCTTC,CASSLAHLGGGEQFF
TRBJ2-4,TRBD2,few,TRBV7-2,TGTGCCAGCAGCTCACTAGCGGTTCAGTACTTC,CASSSLAVQYF
TRBJ2-2,TRBD1,once,TRBV7-8,TGTGCCAGCAACAAAGACAGGGCCGGGGAGCTGTTTTTT,CASNKDRAGELFF
TRBJ2-1,-,few,TRBV4-3,TGCGCCAGCAGCCACAGCGGCACCTACGATGAGCAGTTCTTC,CASSHSGTYDEQFF
TRBJ1-4,-,few,TRBV7-2,TGTGCCAGCAGCTTAGAGGGAGGGCGGGAAAAACTGTTTTTT,CASSLEGGREKLFF
TRBJ1-1,-,-,TRBV18,TGTGCCAGCTCGCGCACAGGGCTTAGAGAAGCTTTCTTT,CASSRTGLREAFF
TRBJ2-7,TRBD1,once,TRBV9,TGTGCCAGCAGCGGGGGGACAGGGGGCTCCTACGAGCAGTACTTC,CASSGGTGGSYEQYF
TRBJ2-2,TRBD1,-,TRBV29-1,TGCAGCGGGGGGACAGCGAACACCGGGGAGCTGTTTTTT,CSGGTANTGELFF